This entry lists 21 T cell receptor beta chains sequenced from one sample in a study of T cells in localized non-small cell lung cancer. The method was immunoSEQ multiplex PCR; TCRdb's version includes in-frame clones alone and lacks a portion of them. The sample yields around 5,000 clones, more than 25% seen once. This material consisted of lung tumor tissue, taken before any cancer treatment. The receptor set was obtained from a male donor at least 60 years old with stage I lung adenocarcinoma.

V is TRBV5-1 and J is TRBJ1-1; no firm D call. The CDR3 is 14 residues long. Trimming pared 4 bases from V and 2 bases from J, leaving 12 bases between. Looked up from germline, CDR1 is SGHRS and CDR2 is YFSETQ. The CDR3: CASSKDGPNTEAFF. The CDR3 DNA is TGCGCCAGCAGCAAGGACGGACCTAACACTGAAGCTTTCTTT.

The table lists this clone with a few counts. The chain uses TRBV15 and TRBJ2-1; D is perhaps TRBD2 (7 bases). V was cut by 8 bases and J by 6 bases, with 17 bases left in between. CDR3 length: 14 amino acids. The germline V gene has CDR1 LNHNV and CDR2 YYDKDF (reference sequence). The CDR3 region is CATRNPGGSNEQFF. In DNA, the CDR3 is TGTGCCACCCGCAACCCGGGGGGCAGCAATGAGCAGTTCTTC.

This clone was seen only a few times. CDR3 sequence (DNA): TGTGCCAGCAGCCTCAGAGACCAGGGAGCAGAGACCCAGTACTTC. Translated, it gives CASSLRDQGAETQYF. The J gene is TRBJ2-5, the V gene TRBV11-3, with D perhaps assigned TRBD1 or TRBD2 (5 bases each). V was shortened by 5 bases and J by 4 bases, with 17 bases between the two germline ends. This CDR3 contains 15 residues. CDR1 is SGHNT, CDR2 YENEEA, per germline.

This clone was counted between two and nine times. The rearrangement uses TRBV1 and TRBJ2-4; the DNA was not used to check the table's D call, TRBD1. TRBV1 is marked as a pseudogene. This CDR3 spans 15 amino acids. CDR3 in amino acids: CASSKGDRRENIQYF. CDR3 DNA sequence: TGCGCCAGCAGCAAAGGGGACAGGAGGGAAAACATTCAGTACTTC.

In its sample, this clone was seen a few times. CDR3 nucleotide sequence: TGTGCCAAAAGACAGGGGGCAGGTTCACCCCTCCACTTT. It yields the protein CAKRQGAGSPLHF. V usage is TRBV2 and J usage is TRBJ1-6; 10 positions match TRBD1. Germline lookup yields CDR1 SNHLY and CDR2 FYNNEI. This CDR3 is 13 amino acids long. With V trimmed by 10 bases and J by 9 bases, 6 bases remained unmatched.

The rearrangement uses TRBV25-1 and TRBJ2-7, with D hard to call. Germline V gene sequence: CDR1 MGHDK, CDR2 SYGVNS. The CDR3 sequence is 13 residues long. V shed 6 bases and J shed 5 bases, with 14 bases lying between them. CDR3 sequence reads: CASSAASGDEQYF. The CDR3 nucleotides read TGTGCCAGCAGCGCAGCAAGTGGCGACGAGCAGTACTTC.

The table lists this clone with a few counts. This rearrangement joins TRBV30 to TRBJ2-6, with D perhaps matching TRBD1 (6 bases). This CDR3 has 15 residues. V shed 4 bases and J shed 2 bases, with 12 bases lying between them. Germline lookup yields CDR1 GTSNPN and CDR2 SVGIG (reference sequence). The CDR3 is CAWNNNRAGANVLTF. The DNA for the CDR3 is TGTGCCTGGAACAACAACAGGGCTGGGGCCAACGTCCTGACTTTC.

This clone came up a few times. Written as DNA, the CDR3 is TGTGCCAGCAGCTGGGCGGGGGGGAGCACAGATACGCAGTATTTT. Translating it yields CASSWAGGSTDTQYF. The chain uses TRBV11-3 and TRBJ2-3; 9 positions agree with TRBD2. J gave up 0 bases and V 4 bases, and 2 bases lay outside the gene matches. The germline V gene encodes CDR1 SGHNT and CDR2 YENEEA. The CDR3 runs 15 residues.

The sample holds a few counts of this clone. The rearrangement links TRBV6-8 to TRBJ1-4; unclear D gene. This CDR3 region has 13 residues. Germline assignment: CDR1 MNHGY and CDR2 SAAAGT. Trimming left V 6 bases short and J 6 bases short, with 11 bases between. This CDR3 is CASRADPYEKLFF. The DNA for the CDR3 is TGTGCCAGCAGGGCGGACCCCTATGAAAAACTGTTTTTT.

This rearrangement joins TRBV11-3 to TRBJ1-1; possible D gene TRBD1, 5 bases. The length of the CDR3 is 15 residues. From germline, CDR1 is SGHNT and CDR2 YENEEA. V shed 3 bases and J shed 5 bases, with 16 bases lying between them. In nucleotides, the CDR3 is TGTGCCAGCAGCTTGAGGAGGGGAGGTTGGACTGAAGCTTTCTTT. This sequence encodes CASSLRRGGWTEAFF.

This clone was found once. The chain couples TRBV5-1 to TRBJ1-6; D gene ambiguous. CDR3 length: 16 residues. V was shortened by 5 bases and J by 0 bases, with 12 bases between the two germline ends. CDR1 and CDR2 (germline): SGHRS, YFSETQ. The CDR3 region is CASRNILSSYNSPLHF. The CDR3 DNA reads TGCGCCAGCAGGAACATACTGAGCTCCTATAATTCACCCCTCCACTTT.

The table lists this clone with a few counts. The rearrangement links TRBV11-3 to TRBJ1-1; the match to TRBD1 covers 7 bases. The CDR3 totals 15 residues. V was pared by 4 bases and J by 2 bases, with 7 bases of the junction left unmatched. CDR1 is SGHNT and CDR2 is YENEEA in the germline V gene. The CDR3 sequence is CASSSSRQGNTEAFF. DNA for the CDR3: TGTGCCAGCAGCTCGTCTAGACAGGGTAACACTGAAGCTTTCTTT. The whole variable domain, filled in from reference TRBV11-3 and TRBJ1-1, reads EAGVVQSPRYKIIEKKQPVAFWCNPISGHNTLYWYLQNLGQGPELLIRYENEEAVDDSQLPKDRFSAERLKGVDSTLKIQPAELGDSAVYLCASSSSRQGNTEAFFGQGTRLTVV.

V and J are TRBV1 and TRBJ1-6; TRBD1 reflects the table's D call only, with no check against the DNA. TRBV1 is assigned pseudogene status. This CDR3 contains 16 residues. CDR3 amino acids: CASSPVPRQGYSPLHF. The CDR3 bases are TGCGCCAGCAGCCCGGTTCCGAGACAGGGGTATTCACCCCTCCACTTT.

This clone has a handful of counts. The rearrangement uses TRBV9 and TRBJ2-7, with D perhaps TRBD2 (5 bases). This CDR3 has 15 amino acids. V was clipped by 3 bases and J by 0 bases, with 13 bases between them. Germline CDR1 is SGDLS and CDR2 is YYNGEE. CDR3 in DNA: TGTGCCAGCAGCGCTGGACTGGGGAACTCCTACGAGCAGTACTTC. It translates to CASSAGLGNSYEQYF.

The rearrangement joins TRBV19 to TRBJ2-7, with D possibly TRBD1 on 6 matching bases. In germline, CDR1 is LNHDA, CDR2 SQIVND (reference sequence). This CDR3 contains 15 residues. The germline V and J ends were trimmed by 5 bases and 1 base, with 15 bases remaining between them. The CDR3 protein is CASSSLEGESYEQYF. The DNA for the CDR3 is TGTGCCAGTAGTTCCCTCGAGGGGGAGTCCTACGAGCAGTACTTC.

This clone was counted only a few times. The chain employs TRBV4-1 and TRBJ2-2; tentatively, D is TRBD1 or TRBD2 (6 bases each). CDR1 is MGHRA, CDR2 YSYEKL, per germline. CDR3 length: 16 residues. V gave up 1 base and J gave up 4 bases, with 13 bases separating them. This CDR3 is CASSQVGGLGTGELFF. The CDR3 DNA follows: TGCGCCAGCAGCCAAGTTGGGGGGCTCGGCACCGGGGAGCTGTTTTTT.

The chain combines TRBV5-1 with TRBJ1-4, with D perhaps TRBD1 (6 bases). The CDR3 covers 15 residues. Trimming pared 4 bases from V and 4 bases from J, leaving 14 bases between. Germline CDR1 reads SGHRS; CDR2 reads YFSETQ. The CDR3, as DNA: TGCGCCAGCAGCCCCTCAGGGGATTATAATGAAAAACTGTTTTTT. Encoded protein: CASSPSGDYNEKLFF.

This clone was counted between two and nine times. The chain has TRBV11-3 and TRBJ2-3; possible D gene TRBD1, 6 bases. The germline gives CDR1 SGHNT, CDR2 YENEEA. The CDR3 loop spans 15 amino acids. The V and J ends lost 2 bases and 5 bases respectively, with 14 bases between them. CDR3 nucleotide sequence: TGTGCCAGCAGCTTACGCGCCGGGACATTAGATACGCAGTATTTT. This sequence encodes CASSLRAGTLDTQYF.

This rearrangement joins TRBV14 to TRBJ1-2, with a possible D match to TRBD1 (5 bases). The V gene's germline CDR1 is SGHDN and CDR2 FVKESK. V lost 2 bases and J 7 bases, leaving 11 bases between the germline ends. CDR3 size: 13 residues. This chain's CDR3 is CASSQILRGGYTF. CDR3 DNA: TGTGCCAGCAGCCAAATACTAAGGGGTGGCTACACCTTC.

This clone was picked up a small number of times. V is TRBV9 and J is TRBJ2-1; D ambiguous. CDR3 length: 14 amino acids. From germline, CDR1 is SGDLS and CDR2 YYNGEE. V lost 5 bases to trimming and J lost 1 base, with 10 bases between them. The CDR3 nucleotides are TGTGCCAGCAGTCGGACGGTATCCTACAATGAGCAGTTCTTC. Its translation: CASSRTVSYNEQFF. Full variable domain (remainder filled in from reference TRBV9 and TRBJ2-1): DSGVTQTPKHLITATGQRVTLRCSPRSGDLSVYWYQQSLDQGLQFLIQYYNGEERAKGNILERFSAQQFPDLHSELNLSSLELGDSALYFCASSRTVSYNEQFFGPGTRLTVL.

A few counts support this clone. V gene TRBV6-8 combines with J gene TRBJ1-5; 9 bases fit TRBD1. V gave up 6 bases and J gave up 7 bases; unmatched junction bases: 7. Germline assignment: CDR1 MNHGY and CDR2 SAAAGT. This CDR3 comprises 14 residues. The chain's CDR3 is CASRSGQGEQPQHF. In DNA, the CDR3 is TGTGCCAGCAGATCGGGACAGGGTGAACAGCCCCAGCATTTT.